One and the same sample provided the 14 T cell receptor beta chains below, sequenced in a study of Ad26.COV2.S vaccination and SARS-CoV-2 variants. TCRdb's copy holds only in-frame clones and misses some; the assay was immunoSEQ multiplex PCR. The sample yields 440,000 or so clones, approximately 90% seen once. This sample's treatment: roughly 19 received Ad26.COV2.S at low or high dose, single or two shots; several received placebo; per-sample allocation not given. The samples were gathered on day 63 after the first injection of vaccine or placebo. The source was peripheral blood, collected in a trial of Ad26.COV2.S vaccine versus placebo. The receptors derive from a person between 18 and 59 years old who received the Ad26.COV2.S COVID-19 vaccine or a placebo.

The chain couples TRBV3-1 (or the pseudogene TRBV3-2) to TRBJ2-5, with TRBD2 identical over 15 bases. The germline gives CDR1 LGHDT, CDR2 YNNKEL (reference sequence). Trimming took 0 bases from V and 2 from J; bases not matched to a gene: 4. CDR3 length equals 18 residues. The CDR3 is CASSQDGTSGGLQETQYF. CDR3 nucleotide sequence: TGTGCCAGCAGCCAAGATGGGACTAGCGGGGGGCTACAAGAGACCCAGTACTTC.

The chain carries TRBV19 and TRBJ2-7; D gene uncertain. The CDR3 contains 11 residues. Per the germline V gene, CDR1 is LNHDA and CDR2 is SQIVND (reference sequence). V was trimmed by 5 bases and J by 7 bases, leaving 9 bases between them. CDR3 nucleotides: TGTGCCAGTAGTGACCGGTGGGAGCAGTACTTC. It translates to CASSDRWEQYF.

The CDR3 sequence is CASSPDYTGELFF. The CDR3 coding sequence is TGTGCCAGCAGCCCAGATTACACCGGGGAGCTGTTTTTT. This sequence joins TRBV11-2 and TRBJ2-2, with D unresolved. Trimming took off 5 bases at V and 3 bases at J, with 7 bases between the two ends. CDR3 length equals 13 residues. Looked up from germline, CDR1 is SGHAT and CDR2 is FQNNGV.

V is TRBV3-1 (or the pseudogene TRBV3-2) and J is TRBJ2-1; D call uncertain. CDR1 is LGHDT and CDR2 is YNNKEL in the germline V gene (reference sequence). The CDR3 is made up of 15 amino acids. V was pared by 6 bases and J by 0 bases, with 12 bases between. The CDR3 loop is CASSRPGSSYNEQFF. The CDR3 DNA follows: TGTGCCAGCAGTCGTCCAGGTAGCTCCTACAATGAGCAGTTCTTC.

The chain carries TRBV7-9 and TRBJ2-5, with a possible D match to TRBD2 (5 bases). The germline V gene has CDR1 SEHNR and CDR2 FQNEAQ (reference sequence). V lost 3 bases, J lost 1 base, and 15 bases lay in between. This CDR3 is built from 16 residues. CDR3 protein: CASSFVGVGFQETQYF. DNA for the CDR3: TGTGCCAGCAGCTTCGTCGGGGTGGGTTTCCAAGAGACCCAGTACTTC.

CDR3 amino acids: CASSLEVRGLTNEKLFF. In DNA, the CDR3 is TGTGCCAGCAGCTTGGAGGTTCGGGGACTAACTAATGAAAAACTGTTTTTT. The chain combines TRBV5-5 with TRBJ1-4, with TRBD1 as a possible D gene (5 bases). The V and J ends lost 0 bases and 1 base respectively, with 13 bases between them. The germline V gene encodes CDR1 SGHKS and CDR2 YYEKEE (reference sequence). This CDR3 is built from 17 residues.

V usage is TRBV29-1 and J usage is TRBJ2-1; D is ambiguous. Germline V CDR1 and CDR2: SQVTM, ANQGSEA. The CDR3 loop spans 14 amino acids. The ends were cut back, 3 bases at V and 0 bases at J, with 9 bases in the middle. The CDR3 region has the DNA TGCAGCGTTGACAACCCGAGCTCCTACAATGAGCAGTTCTTC. It codes for CSVDNPSSYNEQFF.

The V gene is TRBV7-2, the J gene TRBJ2-5; 7 bases agree with TRBD1. Germline V gene lookup returns CDR1 SGHTA and CDR2 FQGNSA. There are 16 residues in the CDR3. With V trimmed by 4 bases and J by 1 base, 9 bases remained unmatched. This CDR3 reads CASSSRQGGRQETQYF. In nucleotides, the CDR3 is TGTGCCAGCAGCTCAAGACAGGGCGGGCGCCAAGAGACCCAGTACTTC.

The chain is built from TRBV5-4 and TRBJ1-1, with TRBD1 identical over 8 bases. Germline V gene sequence: CDR1 SGHNT, CDR2 YYREEE (reference sequence). V dropped 4 bases and J dropped 7; count of bases not matched to a gene: 9. The CDR3 totals 14 residues. The CDR3 DNA is TGTGCCAGCAGCCACAAAACAGGGGGAATTGAAGCTTTCTTT. Translation gives CASSHKTGGIEAFF. The whole variable domain, filled in from reference TRBV5-4 and TRBJ1-1, reads ETGVTQSPTHLIKTRGQQVTLRCSSQSGHNTVSWYQQALGQGPQFIFQYYREEENGRGNFPPRFSGLQFPNYSSELNVNALELDDSALYLCASSHKTGGIEAFFGQGTRLTVV.

Regarding this clone: Distinct nucleotide sequences in the sample also encode this CDR3. The genes are TRBV7-2 and TRBJ1-2; perhaps TRBD1 as D (5 bases). This CDR3 contains 14 residues. V was shortened by 1 base and J by 0 bases, with 6 bases between the two germline ends. Germline loops: CDR1 SGHTA, CDR2 FQGNSA. For the CDR3, the DNA is TGTGCCAGCAGCTTAGGGGGGGCTAACTATGGCTACACCTTC. Its protein product is CASSLGGANYGYTF.

The chain recombines TRBV28 with TRBJ1-1, with 7 bases identical to TRBD1. The CDR3 has 15 residues. Trimming took 3 bases from V and 5 from J; bases not matched to a gene: 9. Germline V gene sequence: CDR1 MDHEN, CDR2 SYDVKM. The CDR3 DNA follows: TGTGCCAGCAGTTTTTGGCAATACAGGGGAACTGAAGCTTTCTTT. It is translated as CASSFWQYRGTEAFF.

This chain uses TRBV5-6 with TRBJ2-5, with D possibly matching TRBD1 (5 bases). This CDR3 comprises 15 residues. V dropped 0 bases and J dropped 2 bases, with 11 bases sitting between them. Per the germline V gene, CDR1 is SGHDT and CDR2 is YYEEEE. The CDR3 DNA sequence: TGTGCCAGCAGCTTGGTTTTGACAGCACAAGAGACCCAGTACTTC. Translated, it gives CASSLVLTAQETQYF. The variable domain in full, completed from reference TRBV5-6 and TRBJ2-5, reads DAGVTQSPTHLIKTRGQQVTLRCSPKSGHDTVSWYQQALGQGPQFIFQYYEEEERQRGNFPDRFSGHQFPNYSSELNVNALLLGDSALYLCASSLVLTAQETQYFGPGTRLLVL.

V gene TRBV7-9 combines with J gene TRBJ1-6; D may be TRBD1 (5 bases). This CDR3 has 13 amino acids. The germline V gene has CDR1 SEHNR and CDR2 FQNEAQ (reference sequence). V lost 5 bases, J lost 10 bases, and 12 bases lay in between. The CDR3 protein is CASSPIRGSPLHF. The CDR3 bases are TGTGCCAGCAGCCCAATAAGGGGATCACCCCTCCACTTT.

The V call is TRBV9, the J call TRBJ2-2; 7 positions agree with TRBD2. Germline CDR1 reads SGDLS; CDR2 reads YYNGEE. The length of the CDR3 is 16 residues. The V and J ends lost 3 bases and 2 bases, in that order; junction bases with no gene match: 7. CDR3 protein: CASSGRSGDNTGELFF. CDR3 coding DNA: TGTGCCAGCAGCGGACGGAGCGGGGATAACACCGGGGAGCTGTTTTTT.